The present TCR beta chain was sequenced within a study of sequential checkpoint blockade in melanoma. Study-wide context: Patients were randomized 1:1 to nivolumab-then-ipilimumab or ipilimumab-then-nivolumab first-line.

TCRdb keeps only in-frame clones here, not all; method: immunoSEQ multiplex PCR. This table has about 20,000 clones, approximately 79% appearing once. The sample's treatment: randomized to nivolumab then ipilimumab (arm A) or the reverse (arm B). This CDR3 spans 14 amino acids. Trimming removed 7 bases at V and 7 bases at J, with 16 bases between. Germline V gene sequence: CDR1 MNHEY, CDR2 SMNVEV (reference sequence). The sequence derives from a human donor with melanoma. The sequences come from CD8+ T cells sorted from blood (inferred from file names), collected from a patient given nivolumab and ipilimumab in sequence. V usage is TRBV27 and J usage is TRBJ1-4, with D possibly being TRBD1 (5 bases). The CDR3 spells CASTWSGGGEKLFF. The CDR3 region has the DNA TGTGCCAGCACCTGGTCGGGGGGGGGTGAAAAACTGTTTTTT.